One and the same sample provided the 26 T cell receptor beta chains below, sequenced in a study of T cell changes during pregnancy in multiple sclerosis. Generated by immunoSEQ multiplex PCR, the TCRdb table keeps only in-frame clones and is missing some. The repertoire consists of under 9,500 clones, with approximately 87% occurring once and the leading ten covering 5% to 5.5%. The material was CD8+ T cells from peripheral blood mononuclear cells, obtained in the first trimester of pregnancy. The receptors were gathered from a female donor in good health, enrolled as a control in a pregnancy study.

This chain uses TRBV28 with TRBJ2-1, with D perhaps matching TRBD2 (5 bases). CDR1 MDHEN and CDR2 SYDVKM come from the germline V gene. V was cut by 6 bases and J by 5 bases, with 17 bases left in between. The CDR3 is 15 amino acids. The CDR3 nucleotides are TGTGCCAGCAGCCTAACGGGGAACCGGAACAATGAGCAGTTCTTC. Translated, it gives CASSLTGNRNNEQFF.

The chain links TRBV12-2 to TRBJ2-7; TRBD2 reflects the table's D call only, with no check against the DNA. TRBV12-2 is given as a pseudogene. This CDR3 is built from 19 residues. CDR3: CASRLAVTRLADLTYEQYF. In DNA form, the CDR3 reads TGTGCAAGTCGCTTAGCTGTAACCCGACTAGCGGACTTGACCTACGAGCAGTACTTC.

The V gene is TRBV4-3, the J gene TRBJ2-7; 7 bases agree with TRBD1. The germline V gene has CDR1 LGHNA and CDR2 YSLEER. J was trimmed by 4 bases and V by 0 bases; bases with no gene match: 6. This CDR3 is 15 amino acids long. The CDR3 DNA reads as TGCGCCAGCAGCCAAGATAAAGGGGGCGGGTACGAGCAGTACTTC. Translation: CASSQDKGGGYEQYF.

The V gene is TRBV11-1, the J gene TRBJ1-3, with D uncertain. CDR1 and CDR2 from the germline V gene are SGHAT and FQDESV (reference sequence). This CDR3 has 16 residues. Trimming removed 2 bases from V and 4 bases from J, with 15 bases in between. In DNA form, the CDR3 reads TGTGCCAGCAGCTTACCGCCTATCGACAAAGGAAACACCATATATTTT. Its translation is CASSLPPIDKGNTIYF. The full variable domain, with the rest looked up from reference TRBV11-1 and TRBJ1-3, is EAEVAQSPRYKITEKSQAVAFWCDPISGHATLYWYRQILGQGPELLVQFQDESVVDDSQLPKDRFSAERLKGVDSTLKIQPAELGDSAMYLCASSLPPIDKGNTIYFGEGSWLTVV.

The rearrangement links TRBV25-1 to TRBJ2-7; tentatively, D is TRBD1 (6 bases). The germline V gene has CDR1 MGHDK and CDR2 SYGVNS. Trimming removed 5 bases at V and 3 bases at J, with 11 bases between. This CDR3 has 13 residues. CDR3 DNA sequence: TGTGCCAGCAGTCCAGGGACATACTACGAGCAGTACTTC. Translating it yields CASSPGTYYEQYF.

The rearrangement joins TRBV27 to TRBJ2-7; 9 nucleotides agree with TRBD1. Germline-derived CDR1 and CDR2 are MNHEY and SMNVEV (reference sequence). V lost 4 bases and J lost 2; bases outside the gene matches: 6. The CDR3 is 15 amino acids. CDR3 sequence: CASSSPGQGAYEQYF. DNA for the CDR3: TGTGCCAGCAGTTCCCCGGGACAGGGAGCCTACGAGCAGTACTTC.

The chain uses TRBV19 and TRBJ1-5; TRBD1 might be the D (5 bases). V gave up 8 bases and J gave up 5 bases, with 16 bases separating them. Germline loops: CDR1 LNHDA, CDR2 SQIVND (reference sequence). This CDR3 contains 14 residues. The CDR3 here is CASRPLTAHQPQHF. In nucleotides, the CDR3 is TGTGCCAGTCGCCCCCTGACAGCGCATCAGCCCCAGCATTTT.

The chain recombines TRBV28 with TRBJ1-4, with a tentative D call TRBD1 (5 bases). The V end was cut by 4 bases, the J end by 1 base, with 10 bases between. The germline CDR1 and CDR2 sequences are MDHEN and SYDVKM. This CDR3 is 15 amino acids long. This CDR3 reads CASSSPQGTNEKLFF. CDR3 bases: TGTGCCAGCAGTTCGCCTCAGGGAACTAATGAAAAACTGTTTTTT.

This rearrangement joins TRBV6-7 to TRBJ2-7, with 12 nucleotides matching TRBD1. TRBV6-7 is flagged as an ORF with uncertain function. J lost 6 bases, V lost 0 bases, and 0 bases had no gene match. This CDR3 is 14 amino acids long. CDR3 coding DNA: TGTGCCAGCAGTTACTCGGGACAGGGGGCCGAGCAGTACTTC. It codes for CASSYSGQGAEQYF.

The chain has TRBV4-1 and TRBJ1-6; D unclear. This CDR3 comprises 15 residues. V dropped 0 bases and J dropped 7 bases, with 10 bases sitting between them. CDR1 MGHRA and CDR2 YSYEKL come from the germline V gene. CDR3 sequence reads: CASSQENTGNSPLHF. Here the CDR3 DNA reads TGCGCCAGCAGCCAAGAGAACACGGGAAATTCACCCCTCCACTTT.

V and J are TRBV7-9 and TRBJ2-1, with D perhaps TRBD1 (8 bases). Trimming removed 4 bases from V and 8 bases from J, with 18 bases in between. The CDR3 runs to 15 residues. Per the germline V gene, CDR1 is SEHNR and CDR2 is FQNEAQ (reference sequence). This CDR3 reads CASSYGTGRGDEQFF. The CDR3 DNA reads TGTGCCAGCAGCTACGGGACAGGTCGGGGGGATGAGCAGTTCTTC. Combining the CDR3 with reference TRBV7-9 and TRBJ2-1 gives the whole variable domain DTGVSQNPRHKITKRGQNVTFRCDPISEHNRLYWYRQTLGQGPEFLTYFQNEAQLEKSRLLSDRFSAERPKGSFSTLEIQRTEQGDSAMYLCASSYGTGRGDEQFFGPGTRLTVL.

The V and J genes are TRBV7-9 and TRBJ1-2; D is ambiguous. The V end was cut by 8 bases, the J end by 3 bases, with 10 bases between. The germline gives CDR1 SEHNR, CDR2 FQNEAQ (reference sequence). The CDR3 covers 12 residues. The chain's CDR3 is CASGGSYYGYTF. Written as DNA, the CDR3 is TGTGCCAGCGGCGGGAGCTACTATGGCTACACCTTC. The variable domain in full, with the rest retrieved from reference TRBV7-9 and TRBJ1-2, is DTGVSQNPRHKITKRGQNVTFRCDPISEHNRLYWYRQTLGQGPEFLTYFQNEAQLEKSRLLSDRFSAERPKGSFSTLEIQRTEQGDSAMYLCASGGSYYGYTFGSGTRLTVV.

The gene calls are TRBV5-6 and TRBJ2-7, with D maybe TRBD2 (6 bases). Trimming took off 0 bases at V and 4 bases at J, with 20 bases between the two ends. The germline V gene has CDR1 SGHDT and CDR2 YYEEEE. The CDR3 is 17 residues long. The CDR3: CASSLGGDGVKGYEQYF. Here the CDR3 DNA reads TGTGCCAGCAGCTTGGGCGGGGATGGGGTCAAAGGATACGAGCAGTACTTC.

The chain couples TRBV5-4 to TRBJ2-7; maybe TRBD2 (7 bases). CDR1 is SGHNT, CDR2 YYREEE, per germline (reference sequence). V lost 4 bases and J lost 0, with 17 bases in between. This CDR3 spans 16 amino acids. Written as DNA, the CDR3 is TGTGCCAGCAGCCGAGGCTTAGGGGGGGGCTCCTACGAGCAGTACTTC. It is translated as CASSRGLGGGSYEQYF. The full variable domain, rest sourced from reference TRBV5-4 and TRBJ2-7, is ETGVTQSPTHLIKTRGQQVTLRCSSQSGHNTVSWYQQALGQGPQFIFQYYREEENGRGNFPPRFSGLQFPNYSSELNVNALELDDSALYLCASSRGLGGGSYEQYFGPGTRLTVT.

This clone was seen once. V and J are TRBV5-5 and TRBJ2-1, with D possibly matching TRBD1 (6 bases). Germline CDR1 and CDR2: SGHKS and YYEKEE (reference sequence). The CDR3 totals 14 residues. Trimming removed 4 bases from V and 7 bases from J, with 15 bases in between. CDR3 nucleotides: TGTGCCAGCAGCCCTCTTACCGGGACAAATGAGCAGTTCTTC. The encoded protein is CASSPLTGTNEQFF.

This chain connects TRBV4-1 to TRBJ1-5; D possibly corresponds to TRBD1 (6 bases). Germline V lookup: CDR1 MGHRA, CDR2 YSYEKL. Trimming removed 0 bases at V and 4 bases at J, with 19 bases between. The CDR3 totals 18 residues. CDR3 sequence: CASSQDMFGGAGNQPQHF. DNA for the CDR3: TGCGCCAGCAGCCAAGATATGTTCGGGGGGGCCGGGAATCAGCCCCAGCATTTT.

The genes are TRBV15 and TRBJ2-1, with 14 bases that match TRBD2. This CDR3 has 16 amino acids. V dropped 0 bases and J dropped 12; count of bases not matched to a gene: 7. The germline gives CDR1 LNHNV, CDR2 YYDKDF (reference sequence). CDR3 sequence: CATSREGLAGAAVQFF. As DNA, the CDR3 is TGTGCCACCAGCAGAGAGGGACTAGCGGGAGCTGCGGTGCAGTTCTTC.

The chain joins TRBV19 to TRBJ2-1, with TRBD1 as a possible D gene (5 bases). V lost 5 bases to trimming and J lost 7 bases, with 21 bases between them. The CDR3 is 16 residues long. Germline V gene lookup returns CDR1 LNHDA and CDR2 SQIVND (reference sequence). As DNA, the CDR3 is TGTGCCAGTAGTCCCCGCAGAAGAAGGGGTGCAAATGAGCAGTTCTTC. It encodes CASSPRRRRGANEQFF.

This clone has more than one count but fewer than ten. This chain joins TRBV19 and TRBJ1-5; 7 bases fit TRBD1. The V and J ends lost 5 bases and 1 base, in that order; junction bases with no gene match: 8. The germline V gene encodes CDR1 LNHDA and CDR2 SQIVND (reference sequence). CDR3 size: 16 residues. The CDR3, as DNA: TGTGCCAGTAGTTTAGGACAGGATGACAGCAATCAGCCCCAGCATTTT. Translated, it gives CASSLGQDDSNQPQHF.

V is TRBV23-1 and J is TRBJ2-1; D is uncertain. TRBV23-1 is an ORF; its function is uncertain. Trimming removed 4 bases at V and 14 bases at J, with 12 bases between. The CDR3 has 11 residues. Here the CDR3 reads CASSLTLDKFF. The CDR3, as DNA: TGCGCCAGCAGTCTCACTCTCGACAAGTTCTTC.

J is TRBJ2-2 and V is TRBV5-6; 10 bases align to TRBD2. From germline, CDR1 is SGHDT and CDR2 YYEEEE. The CDR3 contains 16 residues. Trimming took 0 bases from V and 2 from J; bases not matched to a gene: 1. This chain's CDR3 is CASSLGLAGNTGELFF. The DNA for the CDR3 is TGTGCCAGCAGCTTGGGACTAGCGGGTAACACCGGGGAGCTGTTTTTT.

The chain combines TRBV5-1 with TRBJ2-2; unclear D gene. The germline V gene encodes CDR1 SGHRS and CDR2 YFSETQ. Trimming removed 4 bases at V and 7 bases at J, with 8 bases between. The CDR3 is made up of 12 amino acids. The CDR3 region has the DNA TGCGCCAGCAGCCCCCCCGGCGGGGAGCTGTTTTTT. Translated: CASSPPGGELFF.

This sequence joins TRBV6-5 and TRBJ2-7; 7 bases agree with TRBD1. The CDR3 length is 13 residues. CDR1 and CDR2 from the germline V gene are MNHEY and SVGAGI. The J segment lost 6 bases and the V segment lost 8 bases, leaving 10 bases of the junction unmatched. The CDR3 loop reads CASAAGTVGEQYF. Here the CDR3 DNA reads TGTGCCAGCGCCGCCGGGACAGTCGGCGAGCAGTACTTC.

This clone was observed a few times. The chain uses TRBV5-1 and TRBJ1-6, with 8 bases that match TRBD1. J lost 7 bases, V lost 4 bases, and 13 bases had no gene match. This CDR3 spans 17 amino acids. The germline V gene encodes CDR1 SGHRS and CDR2 YFSETQ. CDR3: CASSPGERGQVNSPLHF. The DNA of the CDR3 is TGCGCCAGCAGCCCGGGCGAGAGGGGACAGGTCAATTCACCCCTCCACTTT.

The chain combines TRBV2 with TRBJ2-3, with D maybe TRBD2 (5 bases). Germline CDR1 reads SNHLY; CDR2 reads FYNNEI. The CDR3 covers 13 residues. Trimming took off 3 bases at V and 1 base at J, with 5 bases between the two ends. In DNA form, the CDR3 reads TGTGCCAGCAGTGAGGGAGGCACAGATACGCAGTATTTT. This sequence encodes CASSEGGTDTQYF.

By share, this clone ranks as medium-sized (0.01 to 0.1%). The genes are TRBV7-9 and TRBJ2-7; TRBD1 matches 7 bases. Losses at the gene ends were 5 bases for V and 3 bases for J; bases not matched to a gene: 7. The CDR3 loop spans 14 amino acids. Germline V gene data show CDR1 as SEHNR and CDR2 as FQNEAQ (reference sequence). CDR3 residues: CASSPKGDSYEQYF. The CDR3 DNA is TGTGCCAGCAGCCCCAAAGGGGACAGCTACGAGCAGTACTTC.